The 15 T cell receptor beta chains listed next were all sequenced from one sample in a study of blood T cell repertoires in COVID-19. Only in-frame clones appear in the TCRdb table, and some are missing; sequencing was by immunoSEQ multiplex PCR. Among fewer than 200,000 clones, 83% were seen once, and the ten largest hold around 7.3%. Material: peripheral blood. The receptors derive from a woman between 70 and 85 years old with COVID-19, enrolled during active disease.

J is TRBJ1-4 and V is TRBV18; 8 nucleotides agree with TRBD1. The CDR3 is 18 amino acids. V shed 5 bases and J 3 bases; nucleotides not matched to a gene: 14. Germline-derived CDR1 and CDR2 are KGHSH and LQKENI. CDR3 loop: CASSSNRQGSLSNEKLFF. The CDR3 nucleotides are TGTGCCAGCTCATCCAACCGACAGGGGAGCTTGTCTAATGAAAAACTGTTTTTT.

The CDR3 coding sequence is TGTGCCAGCAGCCAAGAGGCCGTTTACCAGACCCAGTACTTC. Encoded protein: CASSQEAVYQTQYF. This chain connects TRBV3-1 (or the pseudogene TRBV3-2) to TRBJ2-5; D is unclear. V lost 0 bases and J lost 6, with 11 bases in between. Per the germline V gene, CDR1 is LGHDT and CDR2 is YNNKEL (reference sequence). The CDR3 loop spans 14 amino acids.

CDR3 sequence (DNA): TGTGCCAGTACCCAGGAGGGCAGTGTAAACTATGGCTACACCTTC. It codes for CASTQEGSVNYGYTF. The J gene is TRBJ1-2, the V gene TRBV19; D unclear. Looked up from germline, CDR1 is LNHDA and CDR2 is SQIVND (reference sequence). The CDR3 consists of 15 residues. V dropped 7 bases and J dropped 2 bases, with 17 bases sitting between them.

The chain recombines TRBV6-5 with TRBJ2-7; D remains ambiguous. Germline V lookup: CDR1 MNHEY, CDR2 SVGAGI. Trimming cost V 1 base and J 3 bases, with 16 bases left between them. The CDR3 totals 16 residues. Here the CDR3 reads CASSYYFTEPDYEQYF. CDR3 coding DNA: TGTGCCAGCAGTTACTACTTTACGGAGCCGGACTACGAGCAGTACTTC.

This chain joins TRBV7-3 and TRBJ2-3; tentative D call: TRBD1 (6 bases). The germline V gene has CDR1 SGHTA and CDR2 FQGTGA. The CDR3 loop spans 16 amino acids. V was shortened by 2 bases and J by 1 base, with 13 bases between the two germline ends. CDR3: CASSLGWGRGTDTQYF. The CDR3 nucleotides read TGTGCCAGCAGCTTAGGCTGGGGGCGCGGCACAGATACGCAGTATTTT.

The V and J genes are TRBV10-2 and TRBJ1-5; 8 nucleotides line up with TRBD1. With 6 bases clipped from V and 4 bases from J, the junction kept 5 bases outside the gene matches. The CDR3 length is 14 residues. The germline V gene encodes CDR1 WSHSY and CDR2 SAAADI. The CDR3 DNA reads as TGCGCCAGCAGCGGACAGGGAGATAATCAGCCCCAGCATTTT. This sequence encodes CASSGQGDNQPQHF.

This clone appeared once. The CDR3 DNA follows: TGCGCCAGCAGCCGGGGGGGACTAGCTAGCACAGATACGCAGTATTTT. This gives the protein CASSRGGLASTDTQYF. This chain joins TRBV4-1 and TRBJ2-3, with 9 nucleotides matching TRBD2. V shed 4 bases, J shed 0 bases, and the junction held 5 bases outside the gene matches. The CDR3 is made up of 16 amino acids. CDR1 MGHRA and CDR2 YSYEKL come from the germline V gene.

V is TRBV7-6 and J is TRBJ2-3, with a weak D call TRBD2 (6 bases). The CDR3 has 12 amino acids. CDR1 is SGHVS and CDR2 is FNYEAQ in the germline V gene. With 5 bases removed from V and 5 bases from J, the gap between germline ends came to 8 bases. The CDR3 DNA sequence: TGTGCCAGCAGCCGGAGGGAAGATACGCAGTATTTT. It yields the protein CASSRREDTQYF.

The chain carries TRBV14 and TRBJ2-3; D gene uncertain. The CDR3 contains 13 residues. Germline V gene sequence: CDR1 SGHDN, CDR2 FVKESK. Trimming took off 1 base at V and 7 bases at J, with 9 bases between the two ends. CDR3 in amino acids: CASSQGVLHTQYF. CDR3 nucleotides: TGTGCCAGCAGCCAAGGCGTCCTCCATACGCAGTATTTT.

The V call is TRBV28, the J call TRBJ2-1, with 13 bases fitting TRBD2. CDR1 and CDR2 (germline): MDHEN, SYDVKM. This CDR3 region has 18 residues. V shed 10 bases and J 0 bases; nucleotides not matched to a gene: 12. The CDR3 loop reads CATLGLAGDQGSYNEQFF. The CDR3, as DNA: TGTGCCACCCTAGGACTAGCGGGAGACCAGGGCTCCTACAATGAGCAGTTCTTC.

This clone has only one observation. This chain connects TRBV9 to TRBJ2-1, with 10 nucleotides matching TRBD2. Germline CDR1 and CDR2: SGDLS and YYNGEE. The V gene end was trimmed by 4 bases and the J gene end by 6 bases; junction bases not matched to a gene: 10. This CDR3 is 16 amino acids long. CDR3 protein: CASSPRLAGSANEQFF. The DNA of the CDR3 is TGTGCCAGCAGCCCACGACTAGCGGGTAGCGCCAATGAGCAGTTCTTC.

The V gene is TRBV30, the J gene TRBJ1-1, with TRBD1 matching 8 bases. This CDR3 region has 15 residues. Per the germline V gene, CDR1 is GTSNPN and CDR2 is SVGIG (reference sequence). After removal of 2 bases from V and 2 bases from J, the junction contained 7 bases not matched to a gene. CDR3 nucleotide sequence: TGTGCCTGGAGTAAAACGGACAGGGCAAACACTGAAGCTTTCTTT. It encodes CAWSKTDRANTEAFF.

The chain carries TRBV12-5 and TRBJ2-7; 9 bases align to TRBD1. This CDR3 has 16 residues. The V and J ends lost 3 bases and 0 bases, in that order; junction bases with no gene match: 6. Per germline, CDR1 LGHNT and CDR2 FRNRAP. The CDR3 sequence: CASGFPGTGSSYEQYF. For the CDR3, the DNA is TGTGCTAGTGGTTTTCCCGGGACAGGGAGCTCCTACGAGCAGTACTTC.

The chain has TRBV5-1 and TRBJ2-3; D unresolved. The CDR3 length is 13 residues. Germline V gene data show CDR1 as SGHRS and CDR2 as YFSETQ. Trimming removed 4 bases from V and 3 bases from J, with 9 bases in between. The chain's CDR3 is CASSPHGTDTQYF. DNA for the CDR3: TGCGCCAGCAGCCCTCACGGGACAGATACGCAGTATTTT.

This CDR3 is CASSPGQGTYGYTF. The CDR3 DNA reads as TGTGCCAGCAGCCCAGGACAGGGGACGTATGGCTACACCTTC. This chain connects TRBV6-6 to TRBJ1-2; 9 bases line up with TRBD1. CDR3 length: 14 residues. Germline trimming cut 6 bases from V and 5 bases from J; bases unmatched to any gene: 7. Germline lookup yields CDR1 MNHNY and CDR2 SVGAGI (reference sequence).